This is a list of T cell receptor beta chains from one sample in a study of T cell responses to AZD1222 COVID-19 vaccine. Only in-frame clones appear in the TCRdb table, and some are missing; sequencing was by immunoSEQ multiplex PCR. The sample consists of roughly 65,000 clones, 88% of them appearing once. The sample here was peripheral blood, taken on day 0 of AZD1222 vaccination. The receptor source for this set is an adult in good health. Both conserved end residues are part of each CDR3. D genes are given only for firm matches. Size tells how often a clone was seen (once, few, many) or the class of an expanded clone, and some rows leave it out.

>.|TRBV7-3|.|TRBJ2-5
CASSLYGGSQETQYF
TGTGCCAGCAGCTTATATGGAGGGTCCCAAGAGACCCAGTACTTC
>few|TRBV6-2/TRBV6-3|.|TRBJ2-5
CASSPRQIQETQYF
TGTGCCAGCAGCCCTAGACAGATCCAAGAGACCCAGTACTTC
>few|TRBV18|.|TRBJ1-2
CASSPAGQSSSYTF
TGTGCCAGCTCACCAGCCGGGCAGTCTTCTAGCTACACCTTC
>.|TRBV9|.|TRBJ1-3
CASSVDGFSGNTIYF
TGTGCCAGCAGCGTAGACGGTTTCTCTGGAAACACCATATATTTT
>.|TRBV6-6|TRBD2|TRBJ2-3
CASSPHLSSGASTDTQYF
TGTGCCAGCAGTCCCCACCTCTCTAGCGGGGCTAGCACAGATACGCAGTATTTT
>.|TRBV18|.|TRBJ2-7
CASSPGGSREQYF
TGTGCCAGCTCACCGGGGGGCTCCCGCGAGCAGTACTTC
>.|TRBV19|.|TRBJ2-1
CASSGYLEANEQFF
TGTGCCAGTAGCGGCTACCTAGAGGCCAATGAGCAGTTCTTC
>few|TRBV6-6|TRBD1|TRBJ2-1
CASSHKPGQLSYNEQFF
TGTGCCAGCAGTCACAAACCGGGACAGCTCTCCTACAATGAGCAGTTCTTC
>.|TRBV30|.|TRBJ2-3
CAWTGPWATDTQYF
TGTGCCTGGACCGGTCCCTGGGCCACAGATACGCAGTATTTT
>.|TRBV27|.|TRBJ2-6
CASSALSGANVLTF
TGTGCCAGCAGTGCTCTCTCTGGGGCCAACGTCCTGACTTTC
>.|TRBV30|TRBD2|TRBJ2-7
CAWSVRGRDPYEQYF
TGTGCCTGGAGTGTACGGGGGAGGGATCCCTACGAGCAGTACTTC
>.|TRBV12-5|.|TRBJ1-1
CASGSSGATTEAFF
TGTGCTAGTGGTTCCTCAGGGGCGACCACTGAAGCTTTCTTT
>.|TRBV5-8|TRBD2|TRBJ2-3
CASSSGLASTDTQYF
TGTGCCAGCAGCTCAGGACTAGCAAGCACAGATACGCAGTATTTT
>.|TRBV4-1|TRBD2|TRBJ2-1
CASSQDLGGDEQFF
TGCGCCAGCAGCCAAGATCTTGGGGGGGATGAGCAGTTCTTC
>.|TRBV7-2|.|TRBJ1-5
CASSLVGFGNQPQHF
TGTGCCAGCAGCTTAGTAGGGTTCGGCAATCAGCCCCAGCATTTT
>.|TRBV4-2|TRBD1|TRBJ2-7
CASSQEKGGYNEQYF
TGTGCCAGCAGCCAAGAGAAAGGGGGCTACAACGAGCAGTACTTC
>.|TRBV3-1/TRBV3-2|.|TRBJ2-7
CASSQASYEQYF
TGTGCCAGCAGCCAAGCGTCGTACGAGCAGTACTTC
>.|TRBV7-9|.|TRBJ2-1
CASSLAGRDHNEQFF
TGTGCCAGCAGCTTAGCCGGTAGGGATCACAATGAGCAGTTCTTC
>.|TRBV2|.|TRBJ1-1
CASSEGQETIYEAFF
TGTGCCAGCAGTGAAGGACAGGAAACCATTTATGAAGCTTTCTTT
>.|TRBV18|TRBD2|TRBJ2-3
CASSRRTGGGDPDTQYF
TGTGCCAGCTCACGACGAACGGGGGGAGGAGATCCAGATACGCAGTATTTT
>.|TRBV6-6|.|TRBJ1-2
CASSLDRSYGYTF
TGTGCCAGCAGTTTAGACAGGAGCTATGGCTACACCTTC
>.|TRBV25-1|.|TRBJ1-1
CASSDVGVPANTEAFF
TGTGCCAGCAGTGATGTCGGGGTCCCCGCCAACACTGAAGCTTTCTTT
>.|TRBV3-1/TRBV3-2|TRBD1|TRBJ2-7
CASSQVTGAYEQYF
TGTGCCAGCAGCCAGGTGACAGGGGCTTACGAGCAGTACTTC
>.|TRBV29-1|.|TRBJ1-6
CSVVEGAASPLHF
TGCAGCGTTGTAGAGGGTGCGGCCTCACCCCTCCACTTT
>.|TRBV24-1|.|TRBJ2-1
CATSDWTTHESSYNEQFF
TGTGCCACCAGTGACTGGACTACCCATGAGAGCTCCTACAATGAGCAGTTCTTC
>.|TRBV30|.|TRBJ2-7
CAWSPLGGGYYEQYF
TGTGCCTGGAGTCCTTTAGGGGGGGGATACTACGAGCAGTACTTC
>once|TRBV7-2|.|TRBJ1-6
CASSLAQGVNSPLHF
TGTGCCAGCAGCTTAGCACAGGGTGTTAATTCACCCCTCCACTTT